This T cell receptor beta chain originates from a study of blood T cell repertoires in COVID-19. Study-wide background: COVID-19 samples collected from the United States, Italy and Spain covered acute and convalescent phases. From T cells, B-cell-depleted T cells, or PBMCs came the material, which was cDNA or gDNA.

Looked up from germline, CDR1 is LGHDT and CDR2 is YNNKEL (reference sequence). Trimming removed 4 bases from V and 2 bases from J, with 12 bases in between. This CDR3 spans 14 amino acids. In the study's own analysis: Nucleated cell counts were estimated from reference gene primer amplification. Sequencing used immunoSEQ multiplex PCR; TCRdb keeps in-frame clones, though not all of them. V and J calls and clone size come straight from that table; D and trimming were deduced from the DNA. The sample yields 60,000 to 85,000 clones, 89% seen once. Sequencing used peripheral blood. The gene calls are TRBV3-1 (or the pseudogene TRBV3-2) and TRBJ2-7; TRBD1 might be the D (6 bases). The receptor was isolated from a woman aged 45-65 years with active COVID-19. CDR3 sequence: CASSPIQGTYEQYF. Written as DNA, the CDR3 is TGTGCCAGCAGCCCAATACAGGGTACCTACGAGCAGTACTTC.